The sequence of this TCR beta chain was determined in a study of beta chain features in type 1 diabetes. Overall study results and limits: Healthy donors had naive, central memory and Treg TCRB repertoires that appeared less similar than those seen among patients. Insertions at VDJ junctions were less frequent in type 1 diabetes patients. These patients also deleted more nucleotides at the same junctions.

This clone appeared many times. What it binds is unknown. Germline CDR1 MDHEN, CDR2 SYDVKM. After removal of 6 bases from V and 4 bases from J, the junction contained 0 bases not matched to a gene. This CDR3 region has 12 residues. The sequenced template was cDNA made from the entire isolated RNA. Naive, central memory and regulatory T cell samples averaged about 4 million immunoSEQ reads each. The repertoire was sequenced with immunoSEQ multiplex PCR; TCRdb's copy has only in-frame clones and lacks some. The sample carries over 150,000 clones, about 13% recorded once. The collection from each donor was one heparinised blood draw averaging around 120 mL.

This chain joins TRBV28 and TRBJ2-1; TRBD1 matches 7 bases. What was sequenced was central memory CD4+ T cells from blood. The receptor comes from a woman aged 18-29 years in good health. In DNA form, the CDR3 reads TGTGCCAGCAGGGGACAGTACAATGAGCAGTTCTTC. It specifies CASRGQYNEQFF. The whole variable domain, remainder taken from reference TRBV28 and TRBJ2-1, is DVKVTQSSRYLVKRTGEKVFLECVQDMDHENMFWYRQDPGLGLRLIYFSYDVKMKEKGDIPEGYSVSREKKERFSLILESASTNQTSMYLCASRGQYNEQFFGPGTRLTVL.